Described below is a single T cell receptor beta chain sequence and its context. This CDR3 is 14 amino acids long. The V segment lost 6 bases and the J segment 4 bases; nucleotides outside the gene matches: 8. Germline CDR1 DFQATT, CDR2 SNEGSKA (reference sequence). Reverse transcription of roughly 0.5 to 1 ug RNA used random hexamers. Multiplex immunoSEQ PCR targeted 54 Vbeta and 13 Jbeta TCR beta segments. MiXCR, applied by TCRdb to the immunoSEQ multiplex PCR reads, yields one record per CDR3 protein. The sample carries about 240,000 distinct CDR3 sequences, 90% to 96% recorded once. This specimen comes from a study of CD8 T cells in Susac syndrome.

The chain couples TRBV20-1 to TRBJ2-5; 10 bases are shared with TRBD1. Source material: CD4+ T cells from PBMCs. This receptor was obtained from a human donor with Susac syndrome. In DNA, the CDR3 is TGCAGTGCCGCTGTGAGGGACAGGGGAGAGACCCAGTACTTC. It codes for CSAAVRDRGETQYF.